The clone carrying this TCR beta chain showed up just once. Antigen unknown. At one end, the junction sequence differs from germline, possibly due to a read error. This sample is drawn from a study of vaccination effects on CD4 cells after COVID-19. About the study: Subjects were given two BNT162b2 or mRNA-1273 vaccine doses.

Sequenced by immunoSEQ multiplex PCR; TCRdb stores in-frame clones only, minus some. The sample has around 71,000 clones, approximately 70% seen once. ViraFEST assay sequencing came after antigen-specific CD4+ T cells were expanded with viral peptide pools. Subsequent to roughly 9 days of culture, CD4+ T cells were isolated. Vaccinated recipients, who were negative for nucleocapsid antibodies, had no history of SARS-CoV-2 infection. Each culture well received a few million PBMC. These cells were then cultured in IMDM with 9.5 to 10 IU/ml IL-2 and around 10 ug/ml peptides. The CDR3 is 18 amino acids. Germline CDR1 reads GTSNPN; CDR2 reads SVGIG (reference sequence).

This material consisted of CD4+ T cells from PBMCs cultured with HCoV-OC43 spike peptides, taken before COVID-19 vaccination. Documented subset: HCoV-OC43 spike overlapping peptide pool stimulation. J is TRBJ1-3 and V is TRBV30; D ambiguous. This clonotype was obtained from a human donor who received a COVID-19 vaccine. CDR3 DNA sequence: TGTACCTGGAGCCGAGATGCAACGAATACGTACTCTGGAAACACCATATATTTT. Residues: CTWSRDATNTYSGNTIYF. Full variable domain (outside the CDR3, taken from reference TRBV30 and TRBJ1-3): SQTIHQWPATLVQPVGSPLSLECTVEGTSNPNLYWYRQAAGRGLQLLFYSVGIGQISSEVPQNLSASRPQDRQFILSSKKLLLSDSGFYLCTWSRDATNTYSGNTIYFGEGSWLTVV.